A single sample is the source of the 10 T cell receptor beta chains below, sequenced in a study of early T cells in non-severe SARS-CoV-2 infection. Using its own MiXCR run on the 5' RACE reads, TCRdb lists one record per CDR3 protein. The sample shows roughly 51,000 distinct CDR3 sequences, 11% of them seen only once. Input material: whole blood. All receptors come from an adult who was a healthcare worker with PCR-confirmed SARS-CoV-2 infection or an uninfected control (not recorded which).

This chain connects TRBV2 to TRBJ2-7; unclear D gene. Germline loops: CDR1 SNHLY, CDR2 FYNNEI. The length of the CDR3 is 14 residues. V lost 1 base and J lost 3, with 10 bases in between. In nucleotides, the CDR3 is TGTGCCAGCAGTGAAGATTGGGGTAACTACGAGCAGTACTTC. Translation: CASSEDWGNYEQYF.

This chain connects TRBV6-5 to TRBJ1-2; no reliable D call. The CDR3 length is 13 residues. CDR1 is MNHEY and CDR2 is SVGAGI in the germline V gene. Trimming cost V 6 bases and J 0 bases, with 8 bases left between them. This CDR3 reads CASSRTANYGYTF. Here the CDR3 DNA reads TGTGCCAGCAGCCGAACAGCTAACTATGGCTACACCTTC.

The chain uses TRBV4-2 and TRBJ2-3; unclear D gene. V dropped 0 bases and J dropped 5 bases, with 6 bases sitting between them. The CDR3 is made up of 13 amino acids. From germline, CDR1 is LGHNA and CDR2 YNFKEQ. The CDR3, as DNA: TGTGCCAGCAGCCAAGATCAGGAAGATACGCAGTATTTT. Translation gives CASSQDQEDTQYF.

This clonotype came up many times. The rearrangement links TRBV10-2 to TRBJ1-5; TRBD1 agrees at 8 bases. Per germline, CDR1 WSHSY and CDR2 SAAADI. CDR3 length equals 15 residues. With 5 bases clipped from V and 3 bases from J, the junction kept 6 bases outside the gene matches. For the CDR3, the DNA is TGCGCCAGCAGTCCGGACAGGGAGTACAATCAGCCCCAGCATTTT. This codes for CASSPDREYNQPQHF.

This chain uses TRBV30 with TRBJ2-1; D remains unclear. Deletions cut 0 bases from V and 8 bases from J, with 11 bases between. This CDR3 region has 13 residues. Germline CDR1 is GTSNPN and CDR2 is SVGIG (reference sequence). The CDR3: CAWSVSAWDEQFF. The CDR3 DNA follows: TGTGCCTGGAGTGTAAGCGCCTGGGATGAGCAGTTCTTC.

This clonotype has a count of ten or more. CDR3 residues: CSVWLPRDEQYF. The CDR3 coding sequence is TGCAGCGTTTGGCTGCCCCGAGACGAGCAGTACTTC. The genes are TRBV29-1 and TRBJ2-7, with D unresolved. Trimming removed 5 bases at V and 5 bases at J, with 13 bases between. The germline CDR1 and CDR2 sequences are SQVTM and ANQGSEA. The CDR3 totals 12 residues.

V gene TRBV20-1 combines with J gene TRBJ1-5; 8 bases map to TRBD1. This CDR3 has 16 amino acids. Germline lookup yields CDR1 DFQATT and CDR2 SNEGSKA (reference sequence). V was clipped by 0 bases and J by 3 bases; unmatched bases: 7. CDR3 sequence (DNA): TGCAGTGCTAGAGATCCTGGGACAGGCCACAATCAGCCCCAGCATTTT. Translated, it gives CSARDPGTGHNQPQHF.

This clonotype was counted only a few times. The chain has TRBV2 and TRBJ2-7; 7 positions agree with TRBD1. CDR1 and CDR2 from the germline V gene are SNHLY and FYNNEI. The CDR3 spans 14 residues. After removal of 9 bases from V and 7 bases from J, the junction contained 15 bases not matched to a gene. The CDR3 loop is CASVIQGTQGEQYF. In DNA form, the CDR3 reads TGTGCCAGTGTAATACAGGGGACCCAGGGGGAGCAGTACTTC.

V gene TRBV18 combines with J gene TRBJ2-1, with TRBD1 identical over 7 bases. Germline-derived CDR1 and CDR2 are KGHSH and LQKENI. Trimming removed 3 bases from V and 0 bases from J; junction bases left unmatched: 5. This CDR3 is 16 amino acids long. The CDR3 reads CASSPWGQSSYNEQFF. CDR3 sequence (DNA): TGTGCCAGCTCACCCTGGGGACAGAGCTCCTACAATGAGCAGTTCTTC. Drawing the rest from reference TRBV18 and TRBJ2-1, the complete variable domain is NAGVMQNPRHLVRRRGQEARLRCSPMKGHSHVYWYRQLPEEGLKFMVYLQKENIIDESGMPKERFSAEFPKEGPSILRIQQVVRGDSAAYFCASSPWGQSSYNEQFFGPGTRLTVL.

The chain carries TRBV29-1 and TRBJ2-3; D may be TRBD1 (6 bases). The CDR3 runs 16 residues. Germline V gives CDR1 SQVTM, CDR2 ANQGSEA. The V and J ends lost 1 base and 0 bases respectively, with 14 bases between them. The CDR3 reads CSVEGGTGFSTDTQYF. The CDR3 nucleotides read TGCAGCGTTGAAGGGGGAACAGGGTTCAGCACAGATACGCAGTATTTT.